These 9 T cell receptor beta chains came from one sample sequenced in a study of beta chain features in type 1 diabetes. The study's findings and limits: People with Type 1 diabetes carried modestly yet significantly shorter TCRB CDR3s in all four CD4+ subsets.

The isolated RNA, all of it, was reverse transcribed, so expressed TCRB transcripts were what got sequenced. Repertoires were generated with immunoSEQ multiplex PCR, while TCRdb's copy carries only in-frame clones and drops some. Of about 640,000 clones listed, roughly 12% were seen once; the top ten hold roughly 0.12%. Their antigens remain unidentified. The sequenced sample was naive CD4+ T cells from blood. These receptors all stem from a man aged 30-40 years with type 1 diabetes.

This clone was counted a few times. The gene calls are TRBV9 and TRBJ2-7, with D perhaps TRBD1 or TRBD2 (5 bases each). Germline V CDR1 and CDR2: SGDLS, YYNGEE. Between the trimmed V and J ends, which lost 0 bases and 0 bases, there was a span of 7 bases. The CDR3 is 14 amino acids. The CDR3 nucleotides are TGTGCCAGCAGCGTAGGGGACGGCTCCTACGAGCAGTACTTC. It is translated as CASSVGDGSYEQYF.

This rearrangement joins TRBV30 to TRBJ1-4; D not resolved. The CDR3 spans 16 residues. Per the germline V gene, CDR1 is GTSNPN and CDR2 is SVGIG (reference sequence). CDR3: CAYHPRTDATNEKLFF. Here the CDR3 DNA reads TGTGCTTACCACCCGAGGACGGACGCAACTAATGAAAAACTGTTTTTT. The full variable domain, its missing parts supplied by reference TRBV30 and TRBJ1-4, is SQTIHQWPATLVQPVGSPLSLECTVEGTSNPNLYWYRQAAGRGLQLLFYSVGIGQISSEVPQNLSASRPQDRQFILSSKKLLLSDSGFYLCAYHPRTDATNEKLFFGSGTQLSVL.

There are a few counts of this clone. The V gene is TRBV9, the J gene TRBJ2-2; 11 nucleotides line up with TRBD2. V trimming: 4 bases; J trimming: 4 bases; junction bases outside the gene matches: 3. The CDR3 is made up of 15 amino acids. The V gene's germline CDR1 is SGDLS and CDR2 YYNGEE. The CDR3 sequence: CASSLTSGGTGELFF. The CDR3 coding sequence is TGTGCCAGCAGCCTAACTAGCGGGGGCACCGGGGAGCTGTTTTTT. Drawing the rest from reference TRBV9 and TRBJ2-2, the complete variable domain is DSGVTQTPKHLITATGQRVTLRCSPRSGDLSVYWYQQSLDQGLQFLIQYYNGEERAKGNILERFSAQQFPDLHSELNLSSLELGDSALYFCASSLTSGGTGELFFGEGSRLTVL.

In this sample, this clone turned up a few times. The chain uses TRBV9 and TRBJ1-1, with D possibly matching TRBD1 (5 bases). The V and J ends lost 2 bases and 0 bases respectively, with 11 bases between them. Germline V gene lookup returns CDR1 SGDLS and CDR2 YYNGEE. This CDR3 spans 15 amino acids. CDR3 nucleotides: TGTGCCAGCAGCGTCGGGACGGTTATGAACACTGAAGCTTTCTTT. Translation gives CASSVGTVMNTEAFF.

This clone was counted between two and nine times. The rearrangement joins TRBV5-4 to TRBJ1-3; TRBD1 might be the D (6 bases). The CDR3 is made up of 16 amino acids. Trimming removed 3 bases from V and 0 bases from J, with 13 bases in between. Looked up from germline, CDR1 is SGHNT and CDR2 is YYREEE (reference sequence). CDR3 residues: CASSSSDRTSGNTIYF. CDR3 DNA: TGTGCCAGCAGCTCCTCGGACAGAACCTCTGGAAACACCATATATTTT.

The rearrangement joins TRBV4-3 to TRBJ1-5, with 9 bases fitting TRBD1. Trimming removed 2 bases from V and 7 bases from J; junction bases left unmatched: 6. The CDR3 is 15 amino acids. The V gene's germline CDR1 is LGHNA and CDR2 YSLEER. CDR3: CASSQNNRGQQPQHF. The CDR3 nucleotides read TGCGCCAGCAGCCAAAATAACAGGGGGCAACAGCCCCAGCATTTT.

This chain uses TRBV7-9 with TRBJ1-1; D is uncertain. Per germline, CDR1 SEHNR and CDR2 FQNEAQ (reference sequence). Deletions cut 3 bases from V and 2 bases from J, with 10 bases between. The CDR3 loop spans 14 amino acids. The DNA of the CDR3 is TGTGCCAGCAGCTTGATCGGGTTTAACACTGAAGCTTTCTTT. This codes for CASSLIGFNTEAFF.

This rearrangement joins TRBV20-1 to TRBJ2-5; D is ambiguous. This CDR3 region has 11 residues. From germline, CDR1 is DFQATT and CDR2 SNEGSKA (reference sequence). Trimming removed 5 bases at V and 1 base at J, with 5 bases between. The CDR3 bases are TGCAGTGCTCTAGTCCAAGAGACCCAGTACTTC. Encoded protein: CSALVQETQYF.

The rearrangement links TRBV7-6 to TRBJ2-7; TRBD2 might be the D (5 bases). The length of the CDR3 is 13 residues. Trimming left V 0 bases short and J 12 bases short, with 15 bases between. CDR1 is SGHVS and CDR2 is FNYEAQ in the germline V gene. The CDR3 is CASSLANGVPWYF. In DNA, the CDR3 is TGTGCCAGCAGCTTAGCCAACGGGGTCCCATGGTACTTC.